This TCR beta chain stems from a study of cytomegalovirus exposure and HLA in healthy donors. Overall study results and limits: Roughly uniform depth of sequencing across donors was assumed in presence/absence analyses. In terms of immune exposure information, only CMV serostatus was available. Researchers reported in a later analysis that a missense DCLRE1C variant was tied to TCR beta V- and J-gene trimming.

Trimming left V 1 base short and J 4 bases short, with 16 bases between. This CDR3 contains 17 residues. Germline CDR1 reads LGHNA; CDR2 reads YSLEER. At the time of sampling, donors were nominally healthy, though unrecorded immune exposures were likely. For this clone: Its antigen is undetermined.

A multiplex PCR was run with 60 Vbeta primers and 13 Jbeta primers. The protocol was immunoSEQ multiplex PCR, while the TCRdb copy is restricted to in-frame clones and leaves out a portion. The sample's table shows more than 100,000 clones. This TCR came from a woman between 40 and 55 years old in good health and CMV-seronegative. Sequencing was done on a sample of PBMCs. This chain uses TRBV4-3 with TRBJ2-2; a weak D match, TRBD2 (6 bases). CDR3 residues: CASSQVWAGLSTGELFF. The CDR3 bases are TGCGCCAGCAGCCAAGTGTGGGCGGGGTTGTCCACCGGGGAGCTGTTTTTT.